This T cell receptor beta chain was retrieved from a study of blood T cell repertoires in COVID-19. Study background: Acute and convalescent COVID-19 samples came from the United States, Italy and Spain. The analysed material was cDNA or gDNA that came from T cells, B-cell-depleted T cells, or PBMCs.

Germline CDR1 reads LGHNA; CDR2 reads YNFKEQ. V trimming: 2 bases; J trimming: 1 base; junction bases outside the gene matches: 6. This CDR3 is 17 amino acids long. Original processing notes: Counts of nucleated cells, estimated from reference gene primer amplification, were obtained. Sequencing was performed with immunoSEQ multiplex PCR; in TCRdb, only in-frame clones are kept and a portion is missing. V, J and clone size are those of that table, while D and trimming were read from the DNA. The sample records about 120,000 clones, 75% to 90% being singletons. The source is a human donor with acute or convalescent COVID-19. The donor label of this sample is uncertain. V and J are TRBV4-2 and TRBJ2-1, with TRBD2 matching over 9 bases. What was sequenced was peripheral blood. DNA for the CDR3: TGTGCCAGCAGCCAAAGTAGCGGGAGCTATTCCTACAATGAGCAGTTCTTC. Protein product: CASSQSSGSYSYNEQFF.